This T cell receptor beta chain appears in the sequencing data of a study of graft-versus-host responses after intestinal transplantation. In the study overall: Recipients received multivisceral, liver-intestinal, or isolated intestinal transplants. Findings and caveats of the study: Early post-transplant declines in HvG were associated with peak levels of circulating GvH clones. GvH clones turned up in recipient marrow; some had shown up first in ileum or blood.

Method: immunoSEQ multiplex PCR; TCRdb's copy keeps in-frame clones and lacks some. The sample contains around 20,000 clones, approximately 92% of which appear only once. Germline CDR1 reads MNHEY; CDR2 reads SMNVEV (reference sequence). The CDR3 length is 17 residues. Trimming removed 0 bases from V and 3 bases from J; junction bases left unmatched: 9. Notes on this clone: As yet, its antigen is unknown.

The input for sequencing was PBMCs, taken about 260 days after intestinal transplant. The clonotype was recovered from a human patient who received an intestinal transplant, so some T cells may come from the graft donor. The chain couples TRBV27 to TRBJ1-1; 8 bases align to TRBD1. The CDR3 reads CASSLSIRTGLDTEAFF. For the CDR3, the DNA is TGTGCCAGCAGTTTATCGATTAGGACAGGGCTGGACACTGAAGCTTTCTTT.